This TCR beta chain comes out of a study of T cell repertoires in cytomegalovirus infection. General study findings and limits: Using cumulative public TCR beta family frequency, the authors identified those who carried CMV together with the relevant HLA. The ex vivo response was dominated by HLA-C-restricted CMV-specific TCR beta clonotypes.

A single record per CDR3 protein comes from TCRdb applying MiXCR to the reads. The sample has some 280,000 distinct CDR3 sequences, 12% to 15% seen once. This clonotype was seen a few times. Antigen unknown. V shed 3 bases and J 7 bases; nucleotides not matched to a gene: 10. The CDR3 spans 14 residues. CDR1 is SQVTM and CDR2 is ANQGSEA in the germline V gene. This TCR came from a human donor in good health (CMV status not recorded). Some clones in this sample may be carry-over from other donors' samples. The sample comprised PBMCs. The chain employs TRBV29-1 and TRBJ1-1; 8 bases match TRBD1. The CDR3 loop reads CSVDPGQGRGEAFF. For the CDR3, the DNA is TGCAGCGTTGACCCTGGACAGGGAAGGGGTGAAGCTTTCTTT.